Each of the 18 T cell receptor beta chains below was sequenced from the same sample in a study of a mutant IDH1 vaccine in newly diagnosed glioma. The repertoire was sequenced with immunoSEQ multiplex PCR; TCRdb's copy has only in-frame clones and lacks some. The top ten clones hold about 7.5% of a sample with about 68,000 clones, around 74% of them seen once. This sample's time point: baseline, week 1 (first vaccination visit). Treatment indicated: pre-vaccination baseline after standard-of-care therapy. Sample: PBMCs, taken from a glioma patient treated with radiotherapy, temozolomide or both. These receptors came from a man aged 50-60 years with glioma.

The gene calls are TRBV11-1 and TRBJ1-5; D might be TRBD1 (5 bases). Trimming took off 2 bases at V and 9 bases at J, with 11 bases between the two ends. Germline V CDR1 and CDR2: SGHAT, FQDESV (reference sequence). CDR3 length: 13 residues. The CDR3 protein is CASSLSQGWPQHF. CDR3 coding DNA: TGTGCCAGCAGCTTAAGTCAGGGATGGCCCCAGCATTTT.

The chain recombines TRBV5-4 with TRBJ2-7, with 8 bases aligning to TRBD2. Trimming took 4 bases from V and 2 from J; bases not matched to a gene: 5. In germline, CDR1 is SGHNT, CDR2 YYREEE (reference sequence). This CDR3 contains 14 residues. CDR3 sequence (DNA): TGTGCCAGCAGCGCCGGGGGGGTACCCTACGAGCAGTACTTC. It codes for CASSAGGVPYEQYF.

The V and J genes are TRBV27 and TRBJ2-2, with no clear D. This CDR3 has 14 residues. The V end was cut by 3 bases, the J end by 5 bases, with 10 bases between. Germline V lookup: CDR1 MNHEY, CDR2 SMNVEV (reference sequence). CDR3 in amino acids: CASSFLGMTGELFF. The CDR3 DNA is TGTGCCAGCAGTTTCCTGGGTATGACCGGGGAGCTGTTTTTT.

The genes are TRBV19 and TRBJ2-1; D not resolved. This CDR3 spans 11 amino acids. Trimming took off 3 bases at V and 10 bases at J, with 7 bases between the two ends. Germline CDR1 reads LNHDA; CDR2 reads SQIVND (reference sequence). CDR3 residues: CASSMWGEQFF. In DNA form, the CDR3 reads TGTGCCAGTAGTATGTGGGGAGAGCAGTTCTTC.

The rearrangement uses TRBV10-3 and TRBJ2-7; weak D call: TRBD1 (6 bases). The V end was cut by 3 bases, the J end by 0 bases, with 15 bases between. Germline CDR1 reads ENHRY; CDR2 reads SYGVKD. The CDR3 contains 16 residues. The CDR3 reads CAISDGASGVSYEQYF. CDR3 bases: TGTGCCATCAGTGACGGCGCGTCAGGGGTCTCCTACGAGCAGTACTTC.

The rearrangement links TRBV4-1 to TRBJ2-5; D unresolved. The V and J ends lost 4 bases and 5 bases respectively, with 14 bases between them. Germline V gene lookup returns CDR1 MGHRA and CDR2 YSYEKL. CDR3 length equals 14 residues. CDR3 in amino acids: CASSPSPGSETQYF. The CDR3 DNA follows: TGCGCCAGCAGCCCTTCTCCCGGGTCGGAGACCCAGTACTTC.

This clone was counted at least ten times. This rearrangement joins TRBV7-9 to TRBJ2-7; D not resolved. This CDR3 spans 14 amino acids. Trimming took off 5 bases at V and 5 bases at J, with 16 bases between the two ends. Germline values: CDR1 SEHNR, CDR2 FQNEAQ (reference sequence). The CDR3 here is CASSPSLRFNEQYF. The CDR3 region has the DNA TGTGCCAGCAGCCCTTCCCTCCGTTTCAACGAGCAGTACTTC.

This clone is a singleton in its sample. The chain couples TRBV11-3 to TRBJ2-5; perhaps D is TRBD1 or TRBD2 (5 bases each). The ends were cut back, 5 bases at V and 2 bases at J, with 12 bases in the middle. The CDR3 loop spans 14 amino acids. Germline assignment: CDR1 SGHNT and CDR2 YENEEA. CDR3 nucleotide sequence: TGTGCCAGCAGCCCCGGGACGGAGCAAGAGACCCAGTACTTC. Amino acid sequence: CASSPGTEQETQYF.

Judged by abundance, this clone is medium-sized. The chain couples TRBV13 to TRBJ1-6, with 7 bases matching TRBD1. Looked up from germline, CDR1 is PRHDT and CDR2 is FYEKMQ (reference sequence). The J segment lost 7 bases and the V segment lost 5 bases, leaving 11 bases of the junction unmatched. The CDR3 is made up of 16 amino acids. The CDR3 DNA reads as TGTGCCAGCAGCGTATCTACAGGGGTGAAAAATTCACCCCTCCACTTT. This sequence encodes CASSVSTGVKNSPLHF.

The V call is TRBV6-5, the J call TRBJ1-4; possible D gene TRBD1, 5 bases. Germline V lookup: CDR1 MNHEY, CDR2 SVGAGI. CDR3 size: 14 residues. Trimming took 8 bases from V and 8 from J, leaving 18 bases between them. The DNA of the CDR3 is TGTGCCAGCCAAAAGGGGCAGGGCGGCGAAAAACTGTTTTTT. It translates to CASQKGQGGEKLFF.

The V call is TRBV30, the J call TRBJ2-2, with D perhaps assigned TRBD1 or TRBD2 (6 bases each). The CDR3 totals 13 residues. Germline V CDR1 and CDR2: GTSNPN, SVGIG (reference sequence). The ends were cut back, 2 bases at V and 8 bases at J, with 12 bases in the middle. The DNA of the CDR3 is TGTGCCTGGAGTTCCGGGGGCGCGGGGGAGCTGTTTTTT. This encodes CAWSSGGAGELFF.

V is TRBV5-6 and J is TRBJ1-5, with D perhaps matching TRBD1 (5 bases). The CDR3 runs to 15 residues. The germline V and J ends were trimmed by 0 bases and 4 bases, with 11 bases remaining between them. Germline CDR1 SGHDT, CDR2 YYEEEE. The CDR3 nucleotides read TGTGCCAGCAGCTTGGGGCAGGGAGGAAATCAGCCCCAGCATTTT. It specifies CASSLGQGGNQPQHF.

This clone was detected once. V and J are TRBV30 and TRBJ1-3; possibly TRBD1 for D (5 bases). CDR1 is GTSNPN, CDR2 SVGIG, per germline (reference sequence). V lost 7 bases, J lost 4 bases, and 26 bases lay in between. The CDR3 is 17 residues long. Here the CDR3 DNA reads TGTGCCTCCCAGACCCTTTTGTCGACGGAGGGGGGAAACACCATATATTTT. Translation gives CASQTLLSTEGGNTIYF.

The V call is TRBV10-2, the J call TRBJ1-2; D possibly corresponds to TRBD1 (6 bases). The CDR3 contains 14 residues. Deletions cut 0 bases from V and 7 bases from J, with 12 bases between. Germline V gene lookup returns CDR1 WSHSY and CDR2 SAAADI. In DNA, the CDR3 is TGCGCCAGCAGTGAGTCAAGGGGGGAGTCTGGCTACACCTTC. Protein: CASSESRGESGYTF.

A single count supports this clone. The chain couples TRBV7-3 to TRBJ1-2, with D maybe TRBD1 (5 bases). Between the trimmed V and J ends, which lost 5 bases and 5 bases, there was a span of 12 bases. The CDR3 spans 13 residues. The germline CDR1 and CDR2 sequences are SGHTA and FQGTGA. The CDR3 sequence is CASSPGIQYGYTF. The DNA for the CDR3 is TGTGCCAGCAGCCCAGGGATTCAATATGGCTACACCTTC.

The table lists this clone with a few counts. The V gene is TRBV25-1, the J gene TRBJ1-1; a possible D gene is TRBD1 (5 bases). The CDR3 runs to 13 residues. Per germline, CDR1 MGHDK and CDR2 SYGVNS. V dropped 6 bases and J dropped 1 base, with 9 bases sitting between them. The chain's CDR3 is CASRGTANTEAFF. The CDR3 nucleotides are TGTGCCAGCAGGGGGACGGCGAACACTGAAGCTTTCTTT.

This chain uses TRBV5-1 with TRBJ2-3, with 10 bases fitting TRBD2. Trimming removed 4 bases from V and 2 bases from J; junction bases left unmatched: 10. The CDR3 spans 17 residues. Germline loops: CDR1 SGHRS, CDR2 YFSETQ. The CDR3 nucleotides are TGCGCCAGCAGCAATAGCGGGGGGACCCTTCCCACAGATACGCAGTATTTT. It specifies CASSNSGGTLPTDTQYF.

This clone was seen only once. The chain uses TRBV5-4 and TRBJ2-5; D may be TRBD1 (5 bases). Trimming left V 2 bases short and J 4 bases short, with 15 bases between. CDR3 length: 15 amino acids. Germline CDR1 is SGHNT and CDR2 is YYREEE (reference sequence). The CDR3 sequence is CASSFEVAGRETQYF. In DNA, the CDR3 is TGTGCCAGCAGCTTCGAGGTGGCAGGGCGAGAGACCCAGTACTTC.